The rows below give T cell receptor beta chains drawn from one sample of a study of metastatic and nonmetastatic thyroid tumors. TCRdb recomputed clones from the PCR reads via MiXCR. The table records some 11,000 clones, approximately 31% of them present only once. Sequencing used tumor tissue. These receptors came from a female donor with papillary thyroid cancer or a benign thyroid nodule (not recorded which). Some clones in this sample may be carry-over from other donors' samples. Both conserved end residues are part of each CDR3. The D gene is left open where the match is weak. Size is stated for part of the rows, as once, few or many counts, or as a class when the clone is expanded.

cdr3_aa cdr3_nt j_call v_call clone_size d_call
CASSLERQVMNTEAFF TGTGCCAGCAGCTTAGAGAGACAGGTCATGAACACTGAAGCTTTCTTT TRBJ1-1 TRBV11-1 medium-sized -
CASGLVLGRGETQYF TGTGCTAGTGGTTTGGTACTTGGGCGGGGAGAGACCCAGTACTTC TRBJ2-5 TRBV12-5 few -
CSERRADTQYF TGCAGTGAGCGGCGGGCAGATACGCAGTATTTT TRBJ2-3 TRBV20-1 once -
CASSSYNEQFF TGTGCCAGCAGCTCCTACAATGAGCAGTTCTTC TRBJ2-1 TRBV5-6 - -
CASSPGQAEGGYTF TGTGCCAGCTCGCCGGGACAGGCCGAAGGAGGCTACACCTTC TRBJ1-2 TRBV18 - TRBD1
CSARGGRGGREGEQFF TGCAGTGCTAGAGGCGGCCGTGGCGGGAGGGAGGGGGAGCAGTTCTTC TRBJ2-1 TRBV20-1 - TRBD2
CSVEEGAIGADTQYF TGCAGCGTTGAAGAGGGGGCTATTGGGGCAGATACGCAGTATTTT TRBJ2-3 TRBV29-1 many -
CASSLDGLAGEQYF TGTGCCAGCAGCTTAGATGGACTAGCGGGCGAGCAGTACTTC TRBJ2-7 TRBV7-9 many TRBD2
CASSDGFSNQPQHF TGTGCCAGCAGTGACGGTTTTAGCAATCAGCCCCAGCATTTT TRBJ1-5 TRBV6-1 medium-sized -
CASSGATGRNTYEQYF TGTGCCAGCAGTGGGGCGACAGGCAGAAATACCTACGAGCAGTACTTC TRBJ2-7 TRBV25-1 medium-sized -
CACAGTGGPYEQYF TGTGCCTGTGCCGGGACAGGGGGCCCCTACGAGCAGTACTTC TRBJ2-7 TRBV30 - TRBD1
CASSVEGREFSTIYF TGTGCCAGCAGCGTAGAGGGCAGGGAGTTTTCCACCATATATTTT TRBJ1-3 TRBV9 - -
CSAGWDSRGEQYF TGCAGTGCTGGGTGGGACAGCCGGGGGGAGCAGTACTTC TRBJ2-7 TRBV20-1 few -
CASSLEGQSNVVF TGTGCCAGCAGCTTAGAGGGCCAGTCAAATGTTGTTTTT TRBJ1-3 TRBV13 few -
CSARVKDTEAFF TGCAGTGCTAGAGTCAAGGACACTGAAGCTTTCTTT TRBJ1-1 TRBV20-1 - -
CASSSLSGEYYNEQFF TGTGCCAGCAGTTCCTTGTCGGGGGAATACTACAATGAGCAGTTCTTC TRBJ2-1 TRBV12-3/TRBV12-4 - -
CSAPARGAGELFF TGCAGTGCGCCTGCGAGGGGAGCCGGGGAGCTGTTTTTT TRBJ2-2 TRBV20-1 - -
CASSRYGTSGGAREQYF TGTGCCAGCAGCCGTTATGGGACTAGCGGGGGGGCAAGAGAGCAGTACTTC TRBJ2-7 TRBV7-2 medium-sized TRBD2
CSAWTGLSPEAFF TGCAGTGCTTGGACAGGGTTATCTCCTGAAGCTTTCTTT TRBJ1-1 TRBV20-1 - TRBD1
CASREITNTGELFF TGTGCCAGCAGAGAAATTACGAACACCGGGGAGCTGTTTTTT TRBJ2-2 TRBV28 medium-sized -
CASKRTGATNYGYTF TGTGCCAGCAAGCGGACAGGGGCAACCAACTATGGCTACACCTTC TRBJ1-2 TRBV2 medium-sized TRBD1
CSTSALARGWCQETQYF TGTTCCACCAGTGCTCTGGCGCGGGGTTGGTGTCAAGAGACCCAGTACTTC TRBJ2-5 TRBV24-1 - -
CASSDHREASTDTQYF TGCGCCAGCAGTGACCACAGGGAGGCTAGCACAGATACGCAGTATTTT TRBJ2-3 TRBV10-1 few -
CASSLTDGEKLFF TGTGCCAGCAGCCTCACAGATGGTGAAAAACTGTTTTTT TRBJ1-4 TRBV7-9 many -
CAGTGPNNEQFF TGTGCCGGAACGGGACCGAACAATGAGCAGTTCTTC TRBJ2-1 TRBV30 - -
CASSEEVRSGNQPQHF TGTGCCAGCAGTGAAGAGGTCAGATCAGGCAATCAGCCCCAGCATTTT TRBJ1-5 TRBV6-1 few -
CASTTDRGYGYTF TGTGCCAGTACGACCGACAGGGGCTATGGCTACACCTTC TRBJ1-2 TRBV19 - TRBD1
CSAQTTNTGELFF TGCAGTGCCCAAACAACGAACACCGGGGAGCTGTTTTTT TRBJ2-2 TRBV20-1 medium-sized -